This TCR beta chain was sequenced for a study of vaccination effects on CD4 cells after COVID-19 (dated by TCRdb to between 2021 and 2024). Concerning the study at large: Two doses of either the BNT162b2 or the mRNA-1273 mRNA SARS-CoV-2 vaccine were administered to participants. SARS-CoV-2 spike-specific CD4+ TCR repertoires were compared before and after mRNA vaccination in COVID-19 convalescent patients and in infection-naive vaccine recipients. Altogether, nine to ten COVID-19 convalescent patients and a handful of SARS-CoV-2-naive healthy vaccine recipients made up the full study. Cultures from other donors in the study were sequenced using the Oncomine TCR Beta short-read assay on an Illumina iSeq 100.

The CDR3 runs 16 amino acids, cysteine and phenylalanine included. Just the 48-base CDR3 DNA is kept, in frame starting at base 1. Looking up the germline V gene yields CDR1 LGHNA and CDR2 YNFKEQ. The V and J ends are trimmed by 3 bases and 7 bases, leaving 21 bases between them. Library construction relied on the immunoSEQ multiplex PCR assay. DNA from the cultured, isolated CD4+ T cells was subjected to TCR beta CDR3 sequencing. Turning to the authors' computational methods: The analysis removed non-productive TCR sequences, trimmed reads to the CDR3 region, and retained only CDR3s that were 7 or more amino acids long. The MANAFEST web app was used to pick out antigen-specific clonotypes by comparing their expansion in peptide wells with that in reference cultures. For clones to be considered positive, expansion at FDR<0.05 versus reference and all other wells, an odds ratio above 5, and a frequency above 0.1% in two replicate wells were required. A clonotype was called cross-reactive if it was significantly expanded both in SARS-CoV-2 spike wells and in at least one common cold coronavirus spike condition. CDR3 similarity was assessed by Levenshtein distance using the stringdist R package, and unrooted trees were constructed with ape in R 3.6.1. In its TCRdb copy, this immuneACCESS table keeps in-frame sequences only and misses some clones. Where compared with another copy, unresolved V genes explain less than half of these, and the others have no known cause. V and J calls and clone size are copied from that table; D and trimming were computed from the DNA. A total of about 61,000 clones appear in this sample, roughly 76% of them only once. Jointly, the top ten make up about 2.5% of the sample.

Concerning this clone: This clone's antigen is unknown. Per-base qualities were not stored, and no clone one base away is much larger.

The ViraFEST assay stimulated PBMC with viral peptide pools and then used TCR sequencing to identify antigen-specific CD4+ T cell clonotypes by expansion. After less than 13 days of culture, CD4+ T cells were isolated with the EasySep CD4+ T cell isolation kit. None of the healthy vaccine recipients had a prior SARS-CoV-2 infection, which was confirmed by nucleocapsid antibody tests that came back negative both before and after vaccination. Roughly 2.1 million PBMC per well were cultured in IMDM with around 5% human AB serum, 10 IU/ml IL-2 and gentamicin, plus 10 ug/ml peptides. On days 3 and 7, half of the culture medium was replaced with fresh IL-2-containing medium. Unless otherwise noted, each peptide stimulation condition was cultured in triplicate wells. Using Ficoll-Paque Plus gradient centrifugation, PBMC were separated from whole blood and then either used fresh or cryopreserved at -140C. Overlapping peptide pools spanned the spike proteins of SARS-CoV-2 and the common cold coronaviruses HCoV-NL63, HCoV-OC43 and HCoV-229E. Genomic DNA was extracted from cultured CD4+ T cells with the QIAamp micro DNA kit.

The research as a whole found: Clones induced by infection and clones induced by vaccination both contracted markedly at late timepoints after vaccination, which fits with T cell responses waning over time. In healthy vaccine recipients, vaccine-induced clones were almost all SARS-CoV-2 mono-reactive, with only 1 of 255 being cross-reactive with common cold coronaviruses. The study was limited by a small number of convalescent patients and lacked early post-infection timepoints.

The sequence is built from TRBV4-2 and TRBJ1-2, with no reliable assignment of the D segment. This sample comprised CD4+ T cells from PBMCs cultured with HCoV-229E spike peptides, obtained before COVID-19 vaccination. The meaning of the sample's cell subset or site label: HCoV-229E spike overlapping peptide pool stimulation. This TCR was sampled from a human donor who received a COVID-19 vaccine. The DNA reads TGTGCCAGCAGCCAGTCCACCGGGGAGGGAAGGTTTGGCTACACCTTC. Translated, this is CASSQSTGEGRFGYTF.